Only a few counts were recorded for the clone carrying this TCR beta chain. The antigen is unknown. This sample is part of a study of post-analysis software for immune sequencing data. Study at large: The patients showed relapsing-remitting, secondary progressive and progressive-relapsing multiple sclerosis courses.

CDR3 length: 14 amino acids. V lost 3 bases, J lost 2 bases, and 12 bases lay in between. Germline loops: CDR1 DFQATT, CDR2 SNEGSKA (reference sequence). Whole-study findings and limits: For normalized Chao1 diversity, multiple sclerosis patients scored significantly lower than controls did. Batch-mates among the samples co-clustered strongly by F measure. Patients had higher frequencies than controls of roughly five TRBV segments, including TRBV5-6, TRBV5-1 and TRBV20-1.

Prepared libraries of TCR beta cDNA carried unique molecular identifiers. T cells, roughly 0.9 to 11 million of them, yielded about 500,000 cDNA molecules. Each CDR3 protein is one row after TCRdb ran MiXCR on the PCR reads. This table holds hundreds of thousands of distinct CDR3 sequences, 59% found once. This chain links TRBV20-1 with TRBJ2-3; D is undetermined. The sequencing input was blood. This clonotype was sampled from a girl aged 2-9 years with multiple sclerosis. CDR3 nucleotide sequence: TGCAGTGCTAGCCACAGCCTCACCACAGATACGCAGTATTTT. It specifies CSASHSLTTDTQYF.